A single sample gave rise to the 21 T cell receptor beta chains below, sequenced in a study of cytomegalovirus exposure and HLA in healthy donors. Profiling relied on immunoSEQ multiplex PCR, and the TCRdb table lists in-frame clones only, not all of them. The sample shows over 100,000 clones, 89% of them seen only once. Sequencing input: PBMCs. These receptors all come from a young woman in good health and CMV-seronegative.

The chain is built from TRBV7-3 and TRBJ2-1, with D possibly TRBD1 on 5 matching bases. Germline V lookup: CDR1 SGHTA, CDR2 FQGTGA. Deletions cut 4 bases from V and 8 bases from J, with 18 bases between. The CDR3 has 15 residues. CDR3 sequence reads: CASSSMTDPLDEQFF. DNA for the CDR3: TGTGCCAGCAGCTCAATGACAGACCCCCTAGATGAGCAGTTCTTC.

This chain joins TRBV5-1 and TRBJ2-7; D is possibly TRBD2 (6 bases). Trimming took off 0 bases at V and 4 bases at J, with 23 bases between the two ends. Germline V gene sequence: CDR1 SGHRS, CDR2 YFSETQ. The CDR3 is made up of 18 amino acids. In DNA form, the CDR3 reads TGCGCCAGCAGCTTGGTCCCCGGGGAAAGCGGGCGTAGGTACGAGCAGTACTTC. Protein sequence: CASSLVPGESGRRYEQYF.

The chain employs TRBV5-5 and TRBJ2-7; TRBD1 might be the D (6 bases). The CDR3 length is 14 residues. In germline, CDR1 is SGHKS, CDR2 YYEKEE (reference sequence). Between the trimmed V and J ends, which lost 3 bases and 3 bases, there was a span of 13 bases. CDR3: CASSWRTEDYEQYF. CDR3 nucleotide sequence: TGTGCCAGCAGCTGGAGGACAGAAGACTACGAGCAGTACTTC.

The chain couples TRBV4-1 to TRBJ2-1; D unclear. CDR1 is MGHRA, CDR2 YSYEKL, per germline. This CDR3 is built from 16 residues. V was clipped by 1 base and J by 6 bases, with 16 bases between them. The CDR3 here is CASSQVELLSGNEQFF. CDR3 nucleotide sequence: TGCGCCAGCAGCCAAGTCGAGTTGCTGTCCGGCAATGAGCAGTTCTTC.

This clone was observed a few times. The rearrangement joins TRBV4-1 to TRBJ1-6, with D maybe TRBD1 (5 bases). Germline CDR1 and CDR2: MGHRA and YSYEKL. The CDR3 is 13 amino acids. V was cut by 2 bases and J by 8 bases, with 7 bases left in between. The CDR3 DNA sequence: TGCGCCAGCAGCCAAACCAGGGATTCACCCCTCCACTTT. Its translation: CASSQTRDSPLHF.

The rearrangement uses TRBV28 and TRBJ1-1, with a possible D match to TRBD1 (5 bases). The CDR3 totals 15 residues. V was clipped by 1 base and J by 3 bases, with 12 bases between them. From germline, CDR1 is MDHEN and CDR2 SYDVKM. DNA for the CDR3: TGTGCCAGCAGTTTATTCCAAGCGGGGGACACTGAAGCTTTCTTT. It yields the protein CASSLFQAGDTEAFF.

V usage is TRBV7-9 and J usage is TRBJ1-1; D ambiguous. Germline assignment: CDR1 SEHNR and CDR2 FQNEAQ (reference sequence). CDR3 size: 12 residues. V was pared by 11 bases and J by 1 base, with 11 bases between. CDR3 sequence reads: CALRSRNTEAFF. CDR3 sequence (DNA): TGTGCCTTACGGTCAAGGAACACTGAAGCTTTCTTT.

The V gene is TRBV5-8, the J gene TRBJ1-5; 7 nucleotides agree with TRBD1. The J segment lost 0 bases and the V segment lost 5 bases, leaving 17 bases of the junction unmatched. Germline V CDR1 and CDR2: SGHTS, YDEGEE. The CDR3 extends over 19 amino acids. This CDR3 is CASSFRTGEMTYSNQPQHF. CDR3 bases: TGTGCCAGCAGTTTCCGGACAGGAGAAATGACATATAGCAATCAGCCCCAGCATTTT. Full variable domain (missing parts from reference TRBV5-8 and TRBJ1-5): EAGVTQSPTHLIKTRGQQATLRCSPISGHTSVYWYQQALGLGLQFLLWYDEGEERNRGNFPPRFSGRQFPNYSSELNVNALELEDSALYLCASSFRTGEMTYSNQPQHFGDGTRLSIL.

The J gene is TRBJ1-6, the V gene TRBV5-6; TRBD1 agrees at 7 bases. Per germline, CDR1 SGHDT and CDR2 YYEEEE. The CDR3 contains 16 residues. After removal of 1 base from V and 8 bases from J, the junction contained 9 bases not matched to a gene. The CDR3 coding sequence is TGTGCCAGCAGCTTGTTACAGGGGCAGGGTGATTCACCCCTCCACTTT. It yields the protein CASSLLQGQGDSPLHF.

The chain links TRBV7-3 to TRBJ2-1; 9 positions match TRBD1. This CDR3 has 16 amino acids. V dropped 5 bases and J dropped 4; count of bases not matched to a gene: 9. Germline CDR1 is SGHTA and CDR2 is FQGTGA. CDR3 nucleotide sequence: TGTGCCAGCAGCCCCCAGGGACAGGGCGGGTACAATGAGCAGTTCTTC. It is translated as CASSPQGQGGYNEQFF.

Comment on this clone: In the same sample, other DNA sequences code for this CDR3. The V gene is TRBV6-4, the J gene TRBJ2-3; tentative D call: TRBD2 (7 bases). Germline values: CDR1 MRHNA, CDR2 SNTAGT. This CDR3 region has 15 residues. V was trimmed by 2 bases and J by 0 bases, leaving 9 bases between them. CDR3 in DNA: TGTGCCAGCAGTGACGGGGGGGCTAGCACAGATACGCAGTATTTT. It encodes CASSDGGASTDTQYF.

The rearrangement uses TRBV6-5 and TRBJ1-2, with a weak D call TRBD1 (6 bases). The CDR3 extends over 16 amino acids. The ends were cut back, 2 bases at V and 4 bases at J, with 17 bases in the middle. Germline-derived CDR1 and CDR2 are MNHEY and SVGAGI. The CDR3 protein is CASSYTTGRGGYGYTF. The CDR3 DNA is TGTGCCAGCAGTTACACTACAGGGAGGGGTGGCTATGGCTACACCTTC.

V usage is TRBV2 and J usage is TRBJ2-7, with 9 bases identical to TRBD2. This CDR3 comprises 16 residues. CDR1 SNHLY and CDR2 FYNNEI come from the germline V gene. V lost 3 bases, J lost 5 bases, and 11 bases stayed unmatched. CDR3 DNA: TGTGCCAGCAGTGATAGCGGGGGCCTGACCAGGGACGAGCAGTACTTC. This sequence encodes CASSDSGGLTRDEQYF.

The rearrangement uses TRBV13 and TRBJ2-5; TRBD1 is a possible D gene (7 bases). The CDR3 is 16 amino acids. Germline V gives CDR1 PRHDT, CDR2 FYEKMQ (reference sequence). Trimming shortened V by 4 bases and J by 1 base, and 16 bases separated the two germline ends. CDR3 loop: CASSSGGGTAQETQYF. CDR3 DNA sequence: TGTGCCAGCAGCTCCGGAGGAGGGACAGCCCAAGAGACCCAGTACTTC. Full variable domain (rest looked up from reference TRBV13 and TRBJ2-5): AAGVIQSPRHLIKEKRETATLKCYPIPRHDTVYWYQQGPGQDPQFLISFYEKMQSDKGSIPDRFSAQQFSDYHSELNMSSLELGDSALYFCASSSGGGTAQETQYFGPGTRLLVL.

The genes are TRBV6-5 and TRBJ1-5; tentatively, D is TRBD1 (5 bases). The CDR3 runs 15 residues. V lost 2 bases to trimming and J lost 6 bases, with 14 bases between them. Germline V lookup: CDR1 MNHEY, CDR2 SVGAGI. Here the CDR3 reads CASSYRFQGGQPQHF. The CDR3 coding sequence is TGTGCCAGCAGTTACCGTTTCCAGGGCGGTCAGCCCCAGCATTTT.

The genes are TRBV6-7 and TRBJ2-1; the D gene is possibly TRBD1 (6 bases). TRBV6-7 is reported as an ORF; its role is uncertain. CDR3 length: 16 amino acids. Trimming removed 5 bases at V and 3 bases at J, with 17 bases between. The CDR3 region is CASSSAGEGYYNEQFF. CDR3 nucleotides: TGTGCCAGCAGTAGCGCAGGGGAAGGATACTACAATGAGCAGTTCTTC.

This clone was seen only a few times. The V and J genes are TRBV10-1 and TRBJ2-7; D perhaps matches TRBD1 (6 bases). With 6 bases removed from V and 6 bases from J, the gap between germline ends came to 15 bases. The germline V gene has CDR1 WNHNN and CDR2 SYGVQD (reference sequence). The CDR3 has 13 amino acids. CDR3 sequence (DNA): TGCGCCAGCAGCCTACTCCTGGGGGCCGAGCAGTACTTC. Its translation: CASSLLLGAEQYF.

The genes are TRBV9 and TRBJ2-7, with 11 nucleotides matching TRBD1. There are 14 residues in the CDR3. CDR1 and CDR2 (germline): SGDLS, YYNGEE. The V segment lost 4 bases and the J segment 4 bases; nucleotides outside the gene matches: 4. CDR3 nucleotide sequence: TGTGCCAGCAGCTCGGGACAGGGGGTGTACGAGCAGTACTTC. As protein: CASSSGQGVYEQYF.

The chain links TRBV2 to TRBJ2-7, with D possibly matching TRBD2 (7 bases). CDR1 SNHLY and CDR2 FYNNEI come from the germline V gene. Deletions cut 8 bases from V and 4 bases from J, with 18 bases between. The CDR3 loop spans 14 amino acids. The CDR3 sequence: CASERGGAGYEQYF. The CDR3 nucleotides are TGTGCCAGCGAGAGGGGGGGCGCTGGGTACGAGCAGTACTTC.

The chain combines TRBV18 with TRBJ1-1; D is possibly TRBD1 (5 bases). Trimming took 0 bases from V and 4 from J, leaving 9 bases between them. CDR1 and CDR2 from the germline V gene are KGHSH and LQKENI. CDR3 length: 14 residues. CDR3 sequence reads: CASSPPGEGTEAFF. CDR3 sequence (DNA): TGTGCCAGCTCACCACCAGGGGAGGGCACTGAAGCTTTCTTT. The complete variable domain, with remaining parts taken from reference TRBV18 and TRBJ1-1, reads NAGVMQNPRHLVRRRGQEARLRCSPMKGHSHVYWYRQLPEEGLKFMVYLQKENIIDESGMPKERFSAEFPKEGPSILRIQQVVRGDSAAYFCASSPPGEGTEAFFGQGTRLTVV.

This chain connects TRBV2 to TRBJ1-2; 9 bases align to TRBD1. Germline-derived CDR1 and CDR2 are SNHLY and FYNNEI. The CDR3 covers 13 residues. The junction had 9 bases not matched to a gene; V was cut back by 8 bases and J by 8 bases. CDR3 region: CASGPGQGVGYTF. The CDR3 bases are TGTGCCAGCGGGCCGGGACAGGGTGTGGGCTACACCTTC.